These T cell receptor beta chains were read from a single sample in a study of shared clonotypes between healthy human individuals. TCRdb keeps only in-frame clones here, not all; method: immunoSEQ multiplex PCR. This table holds 2 million to 3 million clones, approximately 93% found once. The sequencing input was naive CD4+ T cells from PBMCs. These receptors came from a man aged 18-30 years in good health. Some clones in this sample may be carry-over from other donors' samples. Both conserved end residues are part of each CDR3. A D gene is named only where the DNA matches it firmly. The size of a clone is reported for some rows only, either as once, few or many, or as a class for expanded clones.

d_gene	v_gene	j_gene	len	abundance	CDR3aa	CDR3nt
.	TRBV4-3	TRBJ1-1	14	.	CASSQEFWDTEAFF	TGCGCCAGCAGCCAAGAGTTCTGGGACACTGAAGCTTTCTTT
TRBD1	TRBV9	TRBJ1-3	15	.	CASSVEGQGENTIYF	TGTGCCAGCAGCGTAGAGGGACAGGGCGAAAACACCATATATTTT
.	TRBV30	TRBJ1-1	13	.	CAWSRTLNTEAFF	TGTGCCTGGAGCCGGACGTTGAACACTGAAGCTTTCTTT
TRBD1	TRBV2	TRBJ2-2	16	.	CASSDQGVKNTGELFF	TGTGCCAGCAGTGATCAGGGGGTGAAAAACACCGGGGAGCTGTTTTTT
.	TRBV7-2	TRBJ1-2	13	.	CASSLDGLGGYTF	TGTGCCAGCAGCTTAGACGGGTTGGGTGGCTACACCTTC
.	TRBV28	TRBJ1-2	15	.	CASSSQQGRAGGYTF	TGTGCCAGCAGTTCCCAGCAAGGGAGAGCCGGAGGCTACACCTTC
TRBD1	TRBV7-2	TRBJ1-4	17	.	CASSLIPGGLANEKLFF	TGTGCCAGCAGCTTAATCCCAGGGGGCTTGGCTAATGAAAAACTGTTTTTT
TRBD1	TRBV6-5	TRBJ1-2	14	.	CASSYSRDSAAYTF	TGTGCCAGCAGTTACTCGCGGGACAGCGCTGCCTACACCTTC
TRBD2	TRBV27	TRBJ2-1	19	.	CASSFLALAGGPSYNEQFF	TGTGCCAGCAGTTTTCTGGCACTAGCGGGAGGGCCGTCCTACAATGAGCAGTTCTTC
TRBD1	TRBV7-2	TRBJ1-5	15	.	CASSSSGTGNQPQHF	TGTGCCAGCAGCTCCAGCGGGACAGGGAATCAGCCCCAGCATTTT
.	TRBV28	TRBJ1-4	11	.	CASQLEGKLFF	TGTGCCAGCCAGTTGGAGGGGAAACTGTTTTTT
.	TRBV25-1	TRBJ2-7	13	.	CASSELTGYEQYF	TGTGCCAGCAGTGAACTTACAGGCTACGAGCAGTACTTC
.	TRBV18	TRBJ2-2	13	.	CASSPVGAGELFF	TGTGCCAGCTCCCCGGTAGGGGCCGGGGAGCTGTTTTTT
.	TRBV15	TRBJ1-5	18	.	CATSRDLTGPYSNQPQHF	TGTGCCACCAGCAGAGACCTAACAGGGCCTTATAGCAATCAGCCCCAGCATTTT
.	TRBV10-3	TRBJ2-3	12	.	CAISEEGDTQYF	TGTGCCATCAGTGAGGAGGGAGATACGCAGTATTTT
.	TRBV2	TRBJ1-5	13	.	CASSIPGNQPQHF	TGTGCCAGCAGCATACCGGGCAATCAGCCCCAGCATTTT
.	TRBV7-3	TRBJ1-1	15	once	CASSLGRGGSTEAFF	TGTGCCAGCAGCTTGGGGCGGGGTGGAAGCACTGAAGCTTTCTTT
.	TRBV7-9	TRBJ2-7	14	.	CASSLDTGSYEQYF	TGTGCCAGCAGCCTCGATACAGGCTCCTACGAGCAGTACTTC
.	TRBV18	TRBJ2-7	14	.	CASSIGGGNYEQYF	TGTGCCAGCTCAATCGGGGGCGGCAACTACGAGCAGTACTTC
TRBD1	TRBV5-4	TRBJ2-5	14	.	CASSSQGQGETQYF	TGTGCCAGCAGCTCTCAGGGACAGGGAGAGACCCAGTACTTC
.	TRBV7-8	TRBJ2-7	14	.	CASSHRDWGYEQYF	TGTGCCAGCAGCCACCGGGACTGGGGTTACGAGCAGTACTTC
.	TRBV7-9	TRBJ2-7	15	few	CASSLVAGSSYEQYF	TGTGCCAGCAGCTTAGTCGCAGGGAGCTCCTACGAGCAGTACTTC
.	TRBV2	TRBJ1-2	13	.	CASSPDRNYGYTF	TGTGCCAGCAGCCCCGACAGAAACTATGGCTACACCTTC
TRBD2	TRBV5-1	TRBJ2-7	16	.	CASSTGLAGVSYEQYF	TGCGCCAGCAGCACGGGACTAGCGGGAGTCTCCTACGAGCAGTACTTC
TRBD2	TRBV19	TRBJ2-3	13	.	CASGTRRTDTQYF	TGTGCCAGCGGGACTAGGCGCACAGATACGCAGTATTTT
.	TRBV28	TRBJ2-1	12	.	CASSLDRNEQFF	TGTGCCAGCAGCCTCGACAGGAATGAGCAGTTCTTC
TRBD1	TRBV2	TRBJ1-1	11	.	CASSERGRAFF	TGTGCCAGCAGTGAAAGGGGGCGAGCTTTCTTT
.	TRBV7-9	TRBJ2-5	14	.	CASSLVSGRETQYF	TGTGCCAGCAGCTTAGTTTCAGGGAGGGAGACCCAGTACTTC
.	TRBV28	TRBJ1-1	13	.	CASTTTPGTEAFF	TGTGCCAGCACTACCACCCCAGGGACTGAAGCTTTCTTT
.	TRBV4-2	TRBJ2-3	14	once	CASSGVDGSDTQYF	TGTGCCAGCAGCGGAGTTGATGGTTCAGATACGCAGTATTTT
TRBD1	TRBV7-3	TRBJ2-1	15	once	CASSLTGTGYNEQFF	TGTGCCAGCAGCCTCACCGGGACAGGGTACAATGAGCAGTTCTTC
.	TRBV6-1	TRBJ1-1	14	.	CASSEALANTEAFF	TGTGCCAGCAGTGAAGCCCTGGCGAACACTGAAGCTTTCTTT
TRBD2	TRBV19	TRBJ2-1	16	.	CASSATSGRSYNEQFF	TGTGCCAGTAGTGCGACTAGCGGACGCTCCTACAATGAGCAGTTCTTC